The rows below give T cell receptor beta chains drawn from one sample of a study of CXCR3-negative and CXCR3-positive naive CD8 T cells. With the 5' RACE reads reprocessed, TCRdb shows one record per CDR3 protein and no DNA. The sample is made up of 5,800 or so distinct CDR3 sequences, and the top ten hold 1.5% to 2% of it. Sequencing was performed on naive CXCR3- CD8+ T cells from blood. Source of these receptors: a human donor in good health. Some clones in this sample may be carry-over from other donors' samples. Each CDR3 is given with its conserved first and last residue. Not all rows give a size; the values are once, few, many and, for expanded clones, a class.

length,size,V,J,CDR3
12,NA,TRBV7-9,TRBJ2-3,CASILSTDTQYF
12,medium-sized,TRBV6-7,TRBJ1-2,CASSYAGTDRLF
12,medium-sized,TRBV15,TRBJ2-1,CATRGLPPEQFF
15,NA,TRBV4-3,TRBJ1-2,CASSQYIRDNYGYTF
15,NA,TRBV20-1,TRBJ2-3,CSARDKREGTDTQYF
12,medium-sized,TRBV5-1,TRBJ2-1,CASSLTGEEQFF
16,NA,TRBV7-9,TRBJ1-4,CASSPPGGATNEKLFF
17,medium-sized,TRBV20-1,TRBJ1-1,CSARGDRVRVIDTEAFF
11,NA,TRBV19,TRBJ2-1,CASTTGDEQFF
13,NA,TRBV7-8,TRBJ1-2,CASSLGVNYGYTF
13,medium-sized,TRBV25-1,TRBJ2-4,CASSESGGNIQYF
16,NA,TRBV5-1,TRBJ2-2,CASSLADRLNTGELFF
15,NA,TRBV29-1,TRBJ2-7,CSVIPGQGVGYEQYF
14,NA,TRBV29-1,TRBJ1-4,CSASRGGLVEKLFF
13,NA,TRBV12-3/TRBV12-4,TRBJ2-5,CASTVGGKETQYF
14,medium-sized,TRBV29-1,TRBJ2-4,CSVLTGEGKNIQYF
14,NA,TRBV4-1,TRBJ2-5,CASSQGDWMETQYF
18,NA,TRBV11-2,TRBJ2-1,CASSFSAPDLSSYNEQFF
13,medium-sized,TRBV13,TRBJ1-2,CASSHPGGVGYTF
17,medium-sized,TRBV29-1,TRBJ2-1,CSVVGLAGGYSYNEQFF
13,medium-sized,TRBV6-2/TRBV6-3,TRBJ2-7,CATGDAGGYEQYF
13,NA,TRBV6-1,TRBJ1-1,CASIHTGNTEAFF
16,NA,TRBV7-8,TRBJ1-6,CASSSHRDSYNSPLHF
12,medium-sized,TRBV29-1,TRBJ2-2,CGNRGPTGELFF
19,NA,TRBV20-1,TRBJ2-5,CSARERFERESVLQETQYF
16,medium-sized,TRBV7-3,TRBJ2-2,CASSLSAGANTGELFF
14,NA,TRBV3-1,TRBJ2-2,CASSPGWGTGELFF
13,medium-sized,TRBV29-1,TRBJ2-5,CSVEESGQETQYF
15,NA,TRBV19,TRBJ1-2,CASSTLGIFDYGYTF
16,NA,TRBV20-1,TRBJ1-2,CSARGEAPGQPYGYTF
12,NA,TRBV2,TRBJ1-6,CASSGYNSPLHF
13,medium-sized,TRBV20-1,TRBJ2-7,CSAKYLETRKQYF
19,NA,TRBV20-1,TRBJ2-3,CSARDGGLAGGPSTDTQYF
12,medium-sized,TRBV29-1,TRBJ2-3,CSVVRGPDTQYF
16,medium-sized,TRBV20-1,TRBJ2-1,CSARDRDKGLAGEQFF
17,NA,TRBV7-3,TRBJ2-2,CASSPQGVGGYTGELFF
15,NA,TRBV19,TRBJ2-7,CASSLPLGSSYEQYF
16,medium-sized,TRBV7-2,TRBJ2-7,CASSLDFTKGTYEQYF
15,NA,TRBV7-8,TRBJ2-5,CASSLRRQTQETQYF
14,NA,TRBV29-1,TRBJ2-3,CSVEDTVGVDTQYF
15,NA,TRBV19,TRBJ1-5,CASSIGQAENQPQHF
15,medium-sized,TRBV20-1,TRBJ2-1,CSAGPPSGVYNEQFF